This record concerns one T cell receptor (beta chain) sequence. Its antigen remains unknown. This record belongs to a study of monozygotic twins with cystic fibrosis. Study-wide background: Libraries were built from three micrograms of fragmented DNA using about 16 PCR cycles.

Overall study findings and caveats: Shared CDR3 numbers were not associated with age, concordance or severity. V usage most resembled the co-twin in 13 of 16 pairs. Unrelated CF individuals shared fewer identical clonotypes than monozygotic CF twins.

Using immunoSEQ multiplex PCR, the repertoire was profiled, and TCRdb retains in-frame clones only, with some absent. The sample holds roughly 24,000 clones; approximately 97% are singletons and the top ten take 0.15%. This sequence was found in a girl aged 10 to 17 with cystic fibrosis. Material: blood.

This CDR3 reads CASSLGVPQVFGYTF. The CDR3 DNA follows: TGTGCCAGCAGCTTAGGGGTGCCTCAGGTCTTTGGCTACACCTTC. J is TRBJ1-2 and V is TRBV7-9; no clear D gene. There are 15 residues in the CDR3. Per the germline V gene, CDR1 is SEHNR and CDR2 is FQNEAQ (reference sequence). V was trimmed by 1 base and J by 7 bases, leaving 16 bases between them.